The present entry profiles one TCR beta chain with its context. Its antigen is as yet unknown. This specimen belongs to a study of long-term antiretroviral therapy in people with HIV. Version v3.0 of the immunoSEQ assay ran at survey level. TCRdb's table, derived via immunoSEQ multiplex PCR, lists solely in-frame clones and lacks some. Counted here are 20,000 to 25,000 clones, almost 85% occurring once; the ten biggest clones make up about 4.6%. Findings and caveats of the study: Blood draws took place between the mid-2000s and the late 2010s and possibly involved older ART regimens. CDR3 length ranges were narrower in HIV repertoires than in controls.

The clonotype comes from a man younger than 35 with HIV. The sequences come from unsorted PBMCs, collected 0.5 years after starting antiretroviral therapy.

This chain's CDR3 is CASSQPGGAGQPQHF. The DNA for the CDR3 is TGTGCCAGCAGCCAGCCAGGGGGTGCGGGTCAGCCCCAGCATTTT. This chain links TRBV4-2 with TRBJ1-5; 7 bases fit TRBD1. The CDR3 runs to 15 residues. The ends lost 3 bases at V and 6 bases at J; junction bases unmatched: 8. The germline gives CDR1 LGHNA, CDR2 YNFKEQ.